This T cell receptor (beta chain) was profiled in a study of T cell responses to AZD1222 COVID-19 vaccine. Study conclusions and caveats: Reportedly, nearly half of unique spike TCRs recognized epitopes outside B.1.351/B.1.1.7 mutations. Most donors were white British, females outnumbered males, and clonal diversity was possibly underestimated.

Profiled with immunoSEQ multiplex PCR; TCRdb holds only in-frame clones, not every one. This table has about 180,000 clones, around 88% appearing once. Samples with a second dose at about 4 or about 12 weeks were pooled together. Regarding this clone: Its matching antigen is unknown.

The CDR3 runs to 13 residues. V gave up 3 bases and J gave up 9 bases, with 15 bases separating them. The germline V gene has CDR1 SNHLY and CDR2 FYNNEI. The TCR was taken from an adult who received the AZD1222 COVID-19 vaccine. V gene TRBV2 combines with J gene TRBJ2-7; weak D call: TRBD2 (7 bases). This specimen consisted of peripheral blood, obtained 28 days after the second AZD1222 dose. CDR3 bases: TGTGCCAGCAGTGAGGTGGGGGGGCCAGGGCAGTACTTC. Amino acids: CASSEVGGPGQYF.